This is a list of T cell receptor beta chains from one sample in a study of T-cell reconstitution after alpha-beta-depleted transplantation in children. TCRdb reanalysed the PCR reads using MiXCR and keeps one entry per CDR3 protein. This sample has over 200,000 distinct CDR3 sequences; around a sixth occur once, and the top ten carry about 41%. Here the sequenced sample was PBMCs, mostly from graft donor cells, taken 360 days after TCRalphabeta/CD19-depleted stem cell transplant. The receptors originated from a male patient aged 2-9 years who had a stem cell transplant for acute lymphoblastic leukemia, so the T cells may come from the graft donor. CDR3s include the opening cysteine and the closing phenylalanine or tryptophan. A D gene is named only where the DNA matches it firmly. A clone size is listed for some rows: how often the clone was seen (once, few, many), or a class if it is expanded.

>-|-|TRBJ2-1|TRBV5-8
TGTGCCAGCAACCGGGACATGGATGAGCAGTTCTTC
CASNRDMDEQFF
>few|-|TRBJ1-5|TRBV20-1
TGCAGTGCCCGAATAGGGGGTCAGCCCCAGCATTTT
CSARIGGQPQHF
>many|-|TRBJ2-1|TRBV10-3
TGTGCCATCAGTGAGGGGAAACGGAATGAGCAGTTCTTC
CAISEGKRNEQFF
>-|-|TRBJ1-6|TRBV5-1
TGCGCCAGCAGCGAACCGTTGCGAGGCAGGAATTCACCCCTCCACTTT
CASSEPLRGRNSPLHF
>few|-|TRBJ1-5|TRBV15
TGTGCCACCAGCAGAGATGGTCAAGTCAATCAGCCCCAGCATTTT
CATSRDGQVNQPQHF
>-|-|TRBJ2-3|TRBV5-1
TGCGCCAGCAGCCCAGATTACAGGAGACTTCTTAGCACAGATACGCAGTATTTT
CASSPDYRRLLSTDTQYF
>once|-|TRBJ2-1|TRBV4-3
TGCGCCAGCAGCCAAGAAACGGGAGCAGGAGCCGATGAGCAGTTCTTC
CASSQETGAGADEQFF
>few|TRBD1|TRBJ2-1|TRBV5-1
TGCGCCAGCAGCGCCCGAGGACAGGGCGCAATTGGAAATGAGCAGTTCTTC
CASSARGQGAIGNEQFF
>-|TRBD2|TRBJ2-1|TRBV28
TGTGCCAGCAGTGCCGACTCTAGCGGACATACAAGTAATGAGCAGTTCTTC
CASSADSSGHTSNEQFF
>-|TRBD1|TRBJ2-7|TRBV7-2
TGTGCCAGCAGCTTCCCCCGGACAGGTGGATACGAGCAGTACTTC
CASSFPRTGGYEQYF
>few|-|TRBJ2-7|TRBV5-1
TGCGCCAGCAGCTTGCATAGCACCTCCTACGAGCAGTACTTC
CASSLHSTSYEQYF
>many|-|TRBJ1-4|TRBV3-1
TGTGCCAGCAGCCGGGACATTGGGAATGAAAAACTGTTTTTT
CASSRDIGNEKLFF
>few|-|TRBJ1-1|TRBV29-1
TGCAGCGGTATCACGGACGGTTTCGAAGCTTTCTTT
CSGITDGFEAFF
>many|-|TRBJ2-7|TRBV24-1
TGTGCCACCAGTTGGCAAGACGAGCAGTACTTC
CATSWQDEQYF
>few|TRBD2|TRBJ2-5|TRBV9
TGTGCCAGCAGCCCCGGGACTAGCGGGGGCCCAACCTTC
CASSPGTSGGPTF
>-|TRBD1|TRBJ2-5|TRBV20-1
TGCAGTGCTAGAGTTACCGGGACAGCCCAAGAGACCCAGTACTTC
CSARVTGTAQETQYF
>-|-|TRBJ2-4|TRBV12-3/TRBV12-4
TGTGCCAGCAGTGCGACCGGGACAAACATTCAGTACTTC
CASSATGTNIQYF
>few|-|TRBJ2-7|TRBV5-1
TGCGCCAGCAGCTCAGAATTCGGCTACGAGCAGTACTTC
CASSSEFGYEQYF
>few|-|TRBJ1-3|TRBV7-2
TGTGCCAGCAGCTTAAGCCCCGACATTTCTGGAAACACCATATATTTT
CASSLSPDISGNTIYF
>-|TRBD2|TRBJ2-1|TRBV7-3
TGTGCCAGCAGCTTAACGAGTCTAGCGGGGGGCCGGGGGGAGAGTGAGCAGTTCTTC
CASSLTSLAGGRGESEQFF
>few|TRBD1|TRBJ2-7|TRBV18
TGTGCCAGCTCACCACCAGACAGGGGGGATGCCTACGAGCAGTACTTC
CASSPPDRGDAYEQYF
>-|-|TRBJ2-7|TRBV18
TGTGCCAGCTCTCCTCCCACTCGCTCGGCCTACGAGCAGTACTTC
CASSPPTRSAYEQYF
>-|-|TRBJ2-7|TRBV10-2
TGCGCCAGCCGGCACCGGGACAACCCATACGAGCAGTACTTC
CASRHRDNPYEQYF
>-|-|TRBJ2-1|TRBV20-1
TGCAGTGCTAGAGATGAGGCTGGCCCGACCAATGAGCAGTTCTTC
CSARDEAGPTNEQFF
>few|-|TRBJ1-6|TRBV12-3/TRBV12-4
TGTGCCAGCAGTTTAACCCTGTCGACTATCCACTTT
CASSLTLSTIHF
>few|-|TRBJ1-1|TRBV7-3
TGTGCCAGCAGCTTAATACCGGTCGTAGCCCACCCTGAAGCTTTCTTT
CASSLIPVVAHPEAFF
>-|-|TRBJ2-3|TRBV12-3/TRBV12-4
TGTGCCAGCAGCCCCTCCTCCAATACGCAGTATTTT
CASSPSSNTQYF
>many|TRBD1|TRBJ2-7|TRBV9
TGTGCCAGCAGCGTAGGACAGGGAAACGAGCAGTACTTC
CASSVGQGNEQYF
>many|TRBD2|TRBJ2-7|TRBV30
TGTGCCTGGGAGCGGGACTCCTACGAGCAGTACTTC
CAWERDSYEQYF
>few|-|TRBJ2-7|TRBV11-2
TGTGCCAGCAGCATCCACAGGGTGCAGTACTTC
CASSIHRVQYF
>-|TRBD1|TRBJ2-3|TRBV6-5
TGTGCCAGCAGTTACTCCAGGGGGACAGGGGGCGTATCAGATACGCAGTATTTT
CASSYSRGTGGVSDTQYF
>-|TRBD1|TRBJ2-7|TRBV10-2
TGCGCCAGCAGTGTAGTCGGGACAGCCTCCTACGAGCAGTACTTC
CASSVVGTASYEQYF
>-|-|TRBJ1-1|TRBV6-5
TGTGCCAGCAGTTATTACTCGGGACACCTGAACACTGAAGCTTTCTTT
CASSYYSGHLNTEAFF
>-|-|TRBJ2-1|TRBV7-2
TGTGCCAGCAGCGGGGTCCTAGAGCAGTTCTTC
CASSGVLEQFF
>few|TRBD2|TRBJ2-1|TRBV20-1
TGCAGTGCTAGCTGGCGGGGGTTTCAGAATGAGCAGTTCTTC
CSASWRGFQNEQFF
>few|-|TRBJ2-7|TRBV7-2
TGTGCCAGCAAGTTGACAGGCATTGGGTACGAGCAGTACTTC
CASKLTGIGYEQYF
>-|TRBD2|TRBJ2-1|TRBV10-1
TGCGCCAGCAGTGAAGGACTAGCGGGAAATGAGCAGTTCTTC
CASSEGLAGNEQFF
>few|-|TRBJ2-7|TRBV5-1
TGCGCCAGCAGCCCGACCTTAGACAAAACAATCTACGAGCAGTACTTC
CASSPTLDKTIYEQYF
>few|TRBD1|TRBJ2-7|TRBV29-1
TGCAGCGTTGAAGATGGGACAGGCGCGGGATTCGAGCAGTACTTC
CSVEDGTGAGFEQYF
>few|TRBD2|TRBJ2-3|TRBV5-1
TGCGCCAGCAGCTTGGAGGCTAGCGGGAGGACCCGCACAGATACGCAGTATTTT
CASSLEASGRTRTDTQYF
>few|-|TRBJ1-1|TRBV10-3
TGTGCCATCAGTGAGTCCCAGTTTGGTAGGGCAAACACTGAAGCTTTCTTT
CAISESQFGRANTEAFF
>-|-|TRBJ2-1|TRBV7-9
TGTGCCAGCAGCACCGTTAGGGGCTCCTACAATGAGCAGTTCTTC
CASSTVRGSYNEQFF
>-|TRBD1|TRBJ2-7|TRBV29-1
TGCAGCGTTGAAGAGGACAGGGGGCGGGAGCAGTACTTC
CSVEEDRGREQYF
>few|TRBD1|TRBJ2-7|TRBV5-1
TGCGCCAGCAGCGCGCTTCGTCAGGGGGCATTCTACGAGCAGTACTTC
CASSALRQGAFYEQYF
>-|-|TRBJ2-7|TRBV12-3/TRBV12-4
TGTGCCAGCAGACCCAATGGGGGACACTACGAGCAGTACTTC
CASRPNGGHYEQYF
>few|TRBD2|TRBJ2-1|TRBV4-2
TGTGCCAGCAGCCGGAATATAGCGGGGGGGCAGAACAATGAGCAGTTCTTC
CASSRNIAGGQNNEQFF
>few|TRBD2|TRBJ2-1|TRBV29-1
TGCAGCGCCCACGGGGGGGCCAAAGATGAGCAGTTCTTC
CSAHGGAKDEQFF
>-|TRBD2|TRBJ2-1|TRBV20-1
TGCAGTGCTAGAGTTCTGCCGGTCTCGGGGGGTGGCTACAATGAGCAGTTCTTC
CSARVLPVSGGGYNEQFF
>-|TRBD2|TRBJ2-7|TRBV11-2
TGTGCCAGCAGCCTACGAGCGGGGGGCCCCTACGAGCAGTACTTC
CASSLRAGGPYEQYF
>few|-|TRBJ2-3|TRBV5-1
TGCGCCAGCAGCTTGGGGGCCGGGTCAGATACGCAGTATTTT
CASSLGAGSDTQYF
>many|TRBD2|TRBJ2-1|TRBV20-1
TGCAGTGTCCCATTAGCGGGGGACCACAATGAGCAGTTCTTC
CSVPLAGDHNEQFF
>-|TRBD1|TRBJ2-1|TRBV4-1
TGCGCCAGCAGCTACGGGACAGCGCCCTACAATGAGCAGTTCTTC
CASSYGTAPYNEQFF
>-|-|TRBJ2-2|TRBV4-3
TGCGCCAGCAGCCAAGATCGGGTTGGGATGAGCCTGGAGCTGTTTTTT
CASSQDRVGMSLELFF
>-|-|TRBJ2-3|TRBV7-9
TGTGCCAGCAGCTTAGTGGGGACGGGGACAGATACGCAGTATTTT
CASSLVGTGTDTQYF
>-|TRBD2|TRBJ2-7|TRBV20-1
TGCAGTGCGCCGCTAGCGGGAGGGACCTACGAGCAGTACTTC
CSAPLAGGTYEQYF
>few|TRBD2|TRBJ2-7|TRBV12-3/TRBV12-4
TGTGCCAGCAGTTTACTCGGGGGGGTCTCCTACGAGCAGTACTTC
CASSLLGGVSYEQYF
>few|TRBD2|TRBJ2-2|TRBV5-1
TGCGCCAGCTTTAAGACGGGAGGCACCGGGGAGCTGTTTTTT
CASFKTGGTGELFF
>few|-|TRBJ2-1|TRBV6-2/TRBV6-3
TGTGCCAGCAGTTGGAACGGAGAAGCTTACAATGAGCAGTTCTTC
CASSWNGEAYNEQFF